The 17 T cell receptor beta chains reported below all come from one sample, sequenced in a study of blood T cell repertoires in COVID-19. The protocol was immunoSEQ multiplex PCR, while the TCRdb copy is restricted to in-frame clones and leaves out a portion. The sample has a few hundred thousand clones, 86% seen once. Sequencing used peripheral blood. The receptors were sampled from an elderly man with acute or convalescent COVID-19.

In regard to this clone: The sample holds other DNA sequences that translate to the same CDR3. The chain combines TRBV28 with TRBJ1-5; TRBD1 aligns across 7 bases. This CDR3 has 15 residues. V lost 2 bases and J lost 1; bases outside the gene matches: 2. CDR1 is MDHEN, CDR2 SYDVKM, per germline. CDR3 sequence: CASSLPGQSNQPQHF. DNA of the CDR3: TGTGCCAGCAGTTTACCGGGACAGAGCAATCAGCCCCAGCATTTT.

The chain joins TRBV6-5 to TRBJ1-5; 8 bases are a match to TRBD1. The V gene's germline CDR1 is MNHEY and CDR2 SVGAGI. The CDR3 spans 14 residues. V gave up 5 bases and J gave up 5 bases; unmatched junction bases: 5. The CDR3 here is CASSRGQEYQPQHF. The DNA for the CDR3 is TGTGCCAGCAGTCGGGGACAGGAGTATCAGCCCCAGCATTTT.

The chain uses TRBV3-1 (or the pseudogene TRBV3-2) and TRBJ2-3; 9 bases fit TRBD2. Trimming cost V 10 bases and J 1 base; bases outside gene matches: 12. The CDR3 is made up of 16 amino acids. CDR1 LGHDT and CDR2 YNNKEL come from the germline V gene (reference sequence). The CDR3 region has the DNA TGTGCCACCCAGGGACATAGCGGGAGCGGCACAGATACGCAGTATTTT. Translated, it gives CATQGHSGSGTDTQYF.

V usage is TRBV28 and J usage is TRBJ1-3, with a possible D match to TRBD1 (6 bases). Per the germline V gene, CDR1 is MDHEN and CDR2 is SYDVKM. Trimming pared 6 bases from V and 4 bases from J, leaving 13 bases between. This CDR3 spans 14 amino acids. The CDR3 spells CASSQGPIGNTIYF. CDR3 nucleotide sequence: TGTGCCAGCAGCCAGGGGCCGATCGGAAACACCATATATTTT. Drawing the rest from reference TRBV28 and TRBJ1-3, the complete variable domain is DVKVTQSSRYLVKRTGEKVFLECVQDMDHENMFWYRQDPGLGLRLIYFSYDVKMKEKGDIPEGYSVSREKKERFSLILESASTNQTSMYLCASSQGPIGNTIYFGEGSWLTVV.

CDR3: CASSDGRRWGQDPQHF. Written as DNA, the CDR3 is TGTGCCAGCAGTGACGGACGAAGGTGGGGACAAGATCCCCAGCATTTT. The chain uses TRBV6-4 and TRBJ1-5; maybe TRBD1 (6 bases). This CDR3 contains 16 residues. CDR1 is MRHNA and CDR2 is SNTAGT in the germline V gene. The V and J ends lost 2 bases and 10 bases respectively, with 21 bases between them.

The genes are TRBV5-1 and TRBJ2-6; TRBD1 matches at 7 bases. The germline V gene has CDR1 SGHRS and CDR2 YFSETQ. The V segment lost 2 bases and the J segment 0 bases; nucleotides outside the gene matches: 2. This CDR3 contains 16 residues. CDR3 nucleotide sequence: TGCGCCAGCAGCTTTTCAGGGGGCTCTGGGGCCAACGTCCTGACTTTC. Translating gives CASSFSGGSGANVLTF.

The chain has TRBV7-7 and TRBJ2-7, with 8 bases aligning to TRBD1. CDR3 length equals 13 residues. Germline V gene data show CDR1 as SSHAT and CDR2 as FNYEAQ (reference sequence). The CDR3 is CASGPGQGHEQYF. As DNA, the CDR3 is TGTGCTAGCGGTCCAGGACAGGGCCACGAGCAGTACTTC.

V and J are TRBV5-1 and TRBJ2-7, with 10 bases identical to TRBD2. CDR3 length: 14 amino acids. CDR1 is SGHRS and CDR2 is YFSETQ in the germline V gene. V dropped 0 bases and J dropped 4; count of bases not matched to a gene: 1. For the CDR3, the DNA is TGCGCCAGCAGCTTGGGGACTAGCGGTTACGAGCAGTACTTC. Its protein is CASSLGTSGYEQYF.

The chain employs TRBV7-8 and TRBJ1-5; possibly TRBD1 for D (6 bases). The CDR3 loop spans 14 amino acids. Per the germline V gene, CDR1 is SGHVS and CDR2 is FQNEAQ. Trimming stripped 3 bases from V and 1 base from J, with 7 bases between. The CDR3 region is CASSFTGSNQPQHF. CDR3 coding DNA: TGTGCCAGCAGCTTCACAGGGAGCAATCAGCCCCAGCATTTT.

This chain connects TRBV10-3 to TRBJ1-5; the D is unclear. Germline V gene data show CDR1 as ENHRY and CDR2 as SYGVKD. This CDR3 is 14 amino acids long. V was cut by 2 bases and J by 6 bases, with 11 bases left in between. The CDR3 sequence is CAISENAGSQPQHF. The CDR3, as DNA: TGTGCCATCAGTGAGAATGCTGGGAGTCAGCCCCAGCATTTT.

The rearrangement links TRBV12-3 or TRBV12-4 to TRBJ1-5, with 7 bases that match TRBD1. With V trimmed by 5 bases and J by 5 bases, 3 bases remained unmatched. The CDR3 runs 13 residues. The CDR3 here is CASSTGEDQPQHF. The CDR3 DNA sequence: TGTGCCAGCAGTACAGGGGAGGATCAGCCCCAGCATTTT.

The chain recombines TRBV5-1 with TRBJ2-2, with TRBD2 matching over 7 bases. Per the germline V gene, CDR1 is SGHRS and CDR2 is YFSETQ. V shed 4 bases and J 0 bases; nucleotides not matched to a gene: 12. This CDR3 comprises 18 residues. As DNA, the CDR3 is TGCGCCAGCAGCCGTGATTTTGGCGGGAGTGCGAACACCGGGGAGCTGTTTTTT. Translated, it gives CASSRDFGGSANTGELFF. Filled out from reference TRBV5-1 and TRBJ2-2, the complete variable domain reads KAGVTQTPRYLIKTRGQQVTLSCSPISGHRSVSWYQQTPGQGLQFLFEYFSETQRNKGNFPGRFSGRQFSNSRSEMNVSTLELGDSALYLCASSRDFGGSANTGELFFGEGSRLTVL.

V gene TRBV6-5 combines with J gene TRBJ1-1; the match to TRBD1 covers 10 bases. Germline V gives CDR1 MNHEY, CDR2 SVGAGI. J lost 11 bases, V lost 6 bases, and 6 bases had no gene match. There are 12 residues in the CDR3. The CDR3 nucleotides read TGTGCCAGCAGCCCGACAGGGGGCGAGGCTTTCTTT. This codes for CASSPTGGEAFF.

This chain links TRBV24-1 with TRBJ1-4; a possible D gene is TRBD1 (6 bases). The CDR3 spans 17 residues. CDR1 is KGHDR and CDR2 is SFDVKD in the germline V gene. V gave up 3 bases and J gave up 4 bases, with 17 bases separating them. CDR3 DNA: TGTGCCACCAGTGATCCAAAACAGGGCCCCCTTAATGAAAAACTGTTTTTT. It yields the protein CATSDPKQGPLNEKLFF.

This chain's CDR3 is CAIRQGNVYGYTF. In nucleotides, the CDR3 is TGTGCCATCAGACAGGGAAACGTGTATGGCTACACCTTC. The chain recombines TRBV10-3 with TRBJ1-2, with TRBD1 as a possible D gene (6 bases). V was cut by 6 bases and J by 5 bases, with 13 bases left in between. Germline V lookup: CDR1 ENHRY, CDR2 SYGVKD. There are 13 residues in the CDR3.

This sequence joins TRBV14 and TRBJ1-1; D uncertain. Germline V gene data show CDR1 as SGHDN and CDR2 as FVKESK. Deletions cut 0 bases from V and 4 bases from J, with 9 bases between. The CDR3 loop spans 14 amino acids. CDR3 loop: CASSQDAGITEAFF. The CDR3 DNA follows: TGTGCCAGCAGCCAAGATGCCGGGATCACTGAAGCTTTCTTT.

J is TRBJ1-6 and V is TRBV5-1; TRBD1 matches at 7 bases. With 2 bases clipped from V and 0 bases from J, the junction kept 11 bases outside the gene matches. The germline V gene has CDR1 SGHRS and CDR2 YFSETQ. The CDR3 is made up of 19 amino acids. The CDR3 nucleotides are TGCGCCAGCAGCTTCCGGGACAGCCTAGATAGCTCCTATAATTCACCCCTCCACTTT. Translated, it gives CASSFRDSLDSSYNSPLHF.